This T cell receptor beta chain appears in the sequencing data of a study of T cell clones after liver transplantation (dated by TCRdb to the late 2010s). Notes on the research overall: The samples were obtained from ITN030ST, a randomized trial that attempted immunosuppression withdrawal within 2 years after liver transplantation. Donor-reactive T cell clones were identified by TCRbeta sequencing after a pre-transplant mixed lymphocyte reaction and then tracked in post-transplant blood. As an antigen-independent comparator for donor-reactive sequences, third party-reactive TCRbeta sequences were also identified from pre-transplant MLRs. Of the eight recipients, a few were HCV-positive, while the remaining recipients had been transplanted for non-autoimmune, non-viral indications. The subjects received no induction therapy and were kept on standard immunosuppression until randomization at 12-24 months post-transplant. Tolerance was defined as complete immunosuppression withdrawal for at least one year with no rise in liver enzymes beyond twice the upper limit of normal. Blood samples were collected pre-transplant, pre-randomization before withdrawal, and post-randomization after either full withdrawal or failed withdrawal. Of the 8 liver transplant recipients making up the studied cohort, 3 were classified as tolerant and 5 as non-tolerant.

Using immunoSEQ, frozen genomic DNA was subjected to high-throughput TCRbeta CDR3 sequencing, a process that included PCR amplification, mapping, bias correction and internal controls. In the original analysis: Productive rearrangements were kept, and unique TCRbeta sequences were defined by CDR3 nucleotide sequence plus V and J gene. For classification of a sequence as donor-reactive, at least 5-fold expansion in CFSE-low cells relative to unstimulated pre-transplant cells and a frequency of at least 0.01% were required. Minimum frequency thresholds were set for each subject on the basis of the unstimulated sample with the lowest template count, so that a detection power of at least 90% was ensured. Jensen-Shannon divergence between the top 1000 TCRbeta sequences post- versus pre-transplant served as the measure of repertoire turnover. Two-sided Fisher's exact tests were used to test for changes in how often donor-reactive sequences were detected. TCRdb's version of the immuneACCESS table is confined to in-frame rearrangements and falls short of the full clone set. An unresolved V gene accounts for under half of the shortfall where checked; the remainder is of unknown origin. V, J and clone size reflect that table, while D and trimming were determined from the DNA. The sample table holds under 150,000 clones, of which 90% were seen once. Around 0.86% of the sample belongs to the ten largest clones.

V is reduced by 4 bases and J by 5 bases, leaving a spacing of 16 bases between them. Including cysteine and phenylalanine, the CDR3 has 15 amino acids. The kept DNA is CDR3 alone, 45 bases in frame from the first base. Via the germline V gene, CDR1 is SGHRS and CDR2 YFSETQ. Concerning this clone itself: Its antigen has not been determined. No base-level quality is on record; no much larger clone is a single base apart.

What the research found in general, with its limitations: In a couple of subjects, low numbers of available donor cells limited the measurable donor-reactive repertoire. After accounting for repertoire turnover, donor-reactive detection was significantly reduced in 7 of 8 subjects for CD4 and 8 of 8 for CD8. The conclusions were considered preliminary, being limited by small, heterogeneous patient numbers and non-standardized post-transplant time points. In most of the 8 subjects, circulating donor-reactive CD4 TCRbeta sequences decreased significantly after transplant, regardless of tolerance or HCV status. Without allograft tissue specimens, donor-reactive T cells may have migrated into the graft rather than being deleted. Donor-reactive sequences declined more than third party-reactive ones, suggesting partial antigen-specific deletion unrelated to withdrawal success.

Unstimulated PBMCs, after thawing, were stained for CD3, CD4 and CD8 and then FACS-sorted into CD3+CD4+ and CD3+CD8+ populations. Each of the 8 studied subjects was randomized to immunosuppression withdrawal. The Qiagen DNeasy Blood and Tissue Kit was used to isolate genomic DNA. This sequence uses TRBV5-1 and TRBJ2-1; the D region possibly corresponds to TRBD2 (7 bases align). This sequence was found in a human patient who received a liver transplant. Once a transplant has taken place, some T cells may be donor derived. Sequences were derived from CD4+ T cells from blood, sampled 12 months after liver transplant. Read as DNA, the sequence is TGCGCCAGCAGCCCCCTAGGGGGGGTCAACAATGAGCAGTTCTTC. Translated, this gives CASSPLGGVNNEQFF. Supplemented by the reference TRBV5-1 and TRBJ2-1 proteins around the CDR3, the complete variable domain is KAGVTQTPRYLIKTRGQQVTLSCSPISGHRSVSWYQQTPGQGLQFLFEYFSETQRNKGNFPGRFSGRQFSNSRSEMNVSTLELGDSALYLCASSPLGGVNNEQFFGPGTRLTVL.